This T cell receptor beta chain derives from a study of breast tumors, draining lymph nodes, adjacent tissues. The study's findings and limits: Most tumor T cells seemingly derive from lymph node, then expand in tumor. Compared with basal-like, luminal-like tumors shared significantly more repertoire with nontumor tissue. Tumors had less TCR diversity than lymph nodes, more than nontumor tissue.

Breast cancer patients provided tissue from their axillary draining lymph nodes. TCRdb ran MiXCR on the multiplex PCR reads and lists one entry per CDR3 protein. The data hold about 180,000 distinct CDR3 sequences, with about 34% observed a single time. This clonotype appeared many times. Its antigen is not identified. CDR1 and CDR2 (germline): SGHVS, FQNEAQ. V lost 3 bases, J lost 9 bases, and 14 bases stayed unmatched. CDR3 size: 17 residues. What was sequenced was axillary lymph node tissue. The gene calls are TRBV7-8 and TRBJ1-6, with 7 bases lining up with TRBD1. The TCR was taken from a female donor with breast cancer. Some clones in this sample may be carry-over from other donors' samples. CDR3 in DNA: TGTGCCAGCAGCTTCTACCCACAGGGGATGCAGGTTTCACCCCTCCACTTT. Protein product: CASSFYPQGMQVSPLHF.